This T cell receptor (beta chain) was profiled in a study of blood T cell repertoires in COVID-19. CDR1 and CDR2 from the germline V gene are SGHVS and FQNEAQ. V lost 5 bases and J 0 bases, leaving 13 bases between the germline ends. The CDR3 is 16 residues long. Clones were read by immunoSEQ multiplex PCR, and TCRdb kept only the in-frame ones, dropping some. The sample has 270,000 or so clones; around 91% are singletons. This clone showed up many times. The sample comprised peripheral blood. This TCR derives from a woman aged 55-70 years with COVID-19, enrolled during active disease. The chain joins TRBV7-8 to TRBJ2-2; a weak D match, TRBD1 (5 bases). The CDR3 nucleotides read TGTGCCAGCAGCCCACGTAGGACATCGAACACCGGGGAGCTGTTTTTT. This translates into CASSPRRTSNTGELFF.